Only a few counts were recorded for the clone carrying this T cell receptor beta chain. No antigen is known for it. The germline CDR1 and CDR2 sequences are KGHDR and SFDVKD. With 6 bases removed from V and 3 bases from J, the gap between germline ends came to 8 bases. The CDR3 spans 12 residues. Russia was home to the donors, healthy Caucasian individuals aged about 6 to 90. With a J-beta primer mix and a sample-barcoded 5' primer, a second PCR ran 7 to 11 cycles. Unique molecular identifiers of 12 random nucleotides labeled each cDNA. Each CDR3 protein gets one entry after TCRdb re-called the 5' RACE reads with MiXCR. This sample has some 1,800,000 distinct CDR3 sequences, with about 39% found just once. The sample is drawn from a study of blood T cells in healthy people across ages. Study results and caveats: Diversity of TCR beta per million T cells declined in a roughly linear way with age.

The sample consisted of blood. The TCR was taken from a human donor in good health. The chain combines TRBV24-1 with TRBJ2-7; D is perhaps TRBD2 (6 bases). CDR3 bases: TGTGCCACCAGTATCGGGGGCTACGAGCAGTACTTC. Its protein product is CATSIGGYEQYF.